A selection of T cell receptor beta chains follows, all from one sample in a study of early T cells in non-severe SARS-CoV-2 infection. TCRdb called the 5' RACE reads again in MiXCR, with one record for every CDR3 protein. This sample has about 56,000 distinct CDR3 sequences, with 10% to 13% found just once. Sequences were obtained from whole blood. Receptors originate from an adult who was a healthcare worker with PCR-confirmed SARS-CoV-2 infection or an uninfected control (not recorded which). The CDR3 runs from the conserved cysteine through the conserved F or W. Each record gives: J gene, clone size, V gene, CDR3 length, D gene, CDR3 protein, CDR3 DNA. A D gene is named only where the DNA matches it firmly. The size of a clone is reported for some rows only, either as once, few or many, or as a class for expanded clones.

TRBJ2-3 | many | TRBV7-9 | 16 | TRBD2 | CASSSTSGRVTDTQYF | TGTGCCAGCAGCTCGACTAGCGGGAGGGTCACAGATACGCAGTATTTT
TRBJ2-3 | NA | TRBV5-6 | 17 | NA | CASSLLQTESSTDTQYF | TGTGCCAGCAGTTTGCTCCAGACAGAATCTAGCACAGATACGCAGTATTTT
TRBJ2-1 | few | TRBV29-1 | 11 | NA | CSVARFNEQFF | TGCAGCGTTGCCAGGTTCAATGAGCAGTTCTTC
TRBJ1-1 | many | TRBV10-3 | 16 | NA | CAISELIGVRRPEAFF | TGTGCCATCAGTGAGCTCATTGGAGTACGCCGACCTGAAGCTTTCTTT
TRBJ1-2 | few | TRBV5-1 | 14 | TRBD1 | CASSSGQGAYGYTF | TGCGCCAGCAGCTCGGGACAGGGGGCGTATGGCTACACCTTC
TRBJ2-3 | NA | TRBV6-2/TRBV6-3 | 14 | TRBD2 | CASKKASGSPERYF | TGTGCCAGCAAAAAGGCTAGCGGGAGTCCCGAGAGGTATTTT
TRBJ1-1 | many | TRBV12-3/TRBV12-4 | 13 | NA | CASTYRVGTEAFF | TGTGCCAGCACCTACAGGGTAGGGACTGAAGCTTTCTTT
TRBJ2-2 | few | TRBV10-3 | 13 | NA | CTISDSNTGELFF | TGTACCATCAGTGACAGTAACACCGGGGAGCTGTTTTTT
TRBJ2-1 | NA | TRBV12-5 | 16 | TRBD2 | CASGLVTGTSGSEQFF | TGTGCTAGTGGTTTGGTTACCGGGACTAGCGGGAGTGAGCAGTTCTTC
TRBJ2-2 | once | TRBV20-1 | 15 | NA | CSARRGRRATGERFF | TGCAGTGCTAGAAGAGGGCGCCGGGCCACCGGGGAGCGGTTTTTT
TRBJ2-1 | many | TRBV6-2/TRBV6-3 | 16 | TRBD2 | CASSYRGTSGYNEQFF | TGTGCCAGCAGTTACCGGGGGACTAGCGGATACAATGAGCAGTTCTTC
TRBJ2-1 | many | TRBV24-1 | 15 | TRBD2 | CATSDRAGGVNEQFF | TGTGCCACCAGTGATCGAGCGGGAGGGGTCAATGAGCAGTTCTTC
TRBJ1-6 | few | TRBV10-1 | 14 | NA | CASSEGGSDSPLHF | TGCGCCAGCAGTGAAGGAGGGTCTGATTCACCCCTCCACTTT
TRBJ2-7 | many | TRBV9 | 10 | NA | CASSVYEQYF | TGTGCCAGCAGCGTATACGAGCAGTACTTC
TRBJ2-2 | many | TRBV5-4 | 18 | TRBD2 | CASSLAVSGRGNTGELFF | TGTGCCAGCAGCTTGGCCGTTAGCGGGAGGGGGAACACCGGGGAGCTGTTTTTT
TRBJ2-2 | NA | TRBV2 | 13 | TRBD1 | CASSETGAGELFF | TGTGCCAGCAGTGAGACAGGGGCCGGGGAGCTGTTTTTT
TRBJ2-3 | few | TRBV5-1 | 15 | TRBD2 | CASSLIAGGTDTQYF | TGCGCCAGCAGCTTGATAGCGGGAGGGACAGATACGCAGTATTTT
TRBJ2-1 | few | TRBV20-1 | 16 | TRBD2 | CSANTLGLAGGNEQFF | TGCAGTGCTAATACACTAGGACTAGCGGGAGGGAATGAGCAGTTCTTC
TRBJ2-2 | NA | TRBV7-9 | 16 | TRBD1 | CASSPGTGSGTGELFF | TGTGCCAGCAGCCCGGGGACAGGGTCGGGCACCGGGGAGCTGTTTTTT
TRBJ2-1 | few | TRBV7-3 | 14 | NA | CASSLAPSYNEQFF | TGTGCCAGCAGCTTAGCTCCTAGCTACAATGAGCAGTTCTTC
TRBJ2-1 | few | TRBV9 | 14 | NA | CASSVGSSYNEQFF | TGTGCCAGCAGCGTAGGGAGCTCCTACAATGAGCAGTTCTTC
TRBJ2-1 | NA | TRBV11-1 | 14 | TRBD2 | CASSVGGSYNEQFF | TGTGCCAGCAGTGTGGGAGGGAGCTACAATGAGCAGTTCTTC
TRBJ2-3 | many | TRBV20-1 | 11 | NA | CSAAEWDTQYF | TGCAGTGCCGCCGAATGGGATACGCAGTATTTT
TRBJ2-1 | NA | TRBV10-2 | 17 | TRBD2 | CASSERLAGISSNEQFF | TGCGCCAGCAGTGAGAGACTAGCGGGAATCTCGAGTAATGAGCAGTTCTTC
TRBJ2-3 | many | TRBV19 | 14 | TRBD2 | CASSISGRTDTQYF | TGTGCCAGTAGTATTAGCGGGAGGACAGATACGCAGTATTTT
TRBJ2-7 | many | TRBV20-1 | 13 | TRBD2 | CSARLAGVNEQYF | TGCAGTGCGCGACTAGCGGGAGTTAACGAGCAGTACTTC
TRBJ2-2 | NA | TRBV10-3 | 13 | NA | CAIGSQVPGELFF | TGTGCCATCGGCAGCCAGGTCCCTGGGGAGCTGTTTTTT
TRBJ1-2 | NA | TRBV7-9 | 15 | NA | CASSLDGGTNYGYTF | TGTGCCAGCAGCTTAGACGGGGGCACCAACTATGGCTACACCTTC
TRBJ2-7 | NA | TRBV5-5 | 15 | NA | CASSGTVGSIYEQYF | TGTGCCAGCAGCGGGACGGTTGGCAGCATCTACGAGCAGTACTTC
TRBJ2-1 | many | TRBV7-6 | 15 | NA | CASSLDRLRVNEQFF | TGTGCCAGCAGCTTAGACAGGCTTAGGGTCAATGAGCAGTTCTTC
TRBJ2-2 | many | TRBV7-9 | 17 | NA | CASSPHSLVFGTGELFF | TGTGCCAGCAGCCCTCATAGTTTGGTCTTCGGCACCGGGGAGCTGTTTTTT
TRBJ2-1 | many | TRBV5-1 | 15 | NA | CASSLDSSSYNEQFF | TGCGCCAGCAGCCTCGACTCGAGCTCCTACAATGAGCAGTTCTTC
TRBJ2-7 | few | TRBV29-1 | 10 | NA | CSVADYEQYF | TGCAGCGTTGCGGACTACGAGCAGTACTTC
TRBJ2-7 | many | TRBV7-9 | 12 | NA | CASSPGLYEQYF | TGTGCCAGCAGCCCGGGACTCTACGAGCAGTACTTC
TRBJ2-5 | many | TRBV28 | 11 | NA | CASSSGETQYF | TGTGCCAGCAGTTCCGGAGAGACCCAGTACTTC
TRBJ2-2 | many | TRBV5-1 | 14 | NA | CASSFSLNTGELFF | TGCGCCAGCAGCTTCAGCCTGAACACCGGGGAGCTGTTTTTT
TRBJ2-3 | NA | TRBV5-1 | 15 | TRBD2 | CASSLAAGEADTQYF | TGCGCCAGCAGCTTGGCCGCGGGAGAGGCAGATACGCAGTATTTT
TRBJ2-7 | few | TRBV20-1 | 12 | NA | CSATYGTHEQYF | TGCAGTGCCACGTACGGGACCCACGAGCAGTACTTC
TRBJ2-7 | NA | TRBV18 | 12 | NA | CASSPDRYEQYF | TGTGCCAGCTCACCGGACAGATACGAGCAGTACTTC
TRBJ2-1 | few | TRBV6-2/TRBV6-3 | 13 | TRBD2 | CASRLLAGDEQFF | TGTGCCAGCAGACTTCTAGCGGGAGATGAGCAGTTCTTC
TRBJ2-1 | few | TRBV20-1 | 13 | TRBD2 | CSARSSGGNEQFF | TGCAGTGCTAGATCTAGCGGAGGTAATGAGCAGTTCTTC
TRBJ1-1 | many | TRBV7-8 | 14 | NA | CASSLIAGSTLAFF | TGTGCCAGCAGCTTAATTGCCGGCTCAACTCTAGCTTTCTTT
TRBJ1-3 | many | TRBV29-1 | 13 | NA | CSVEDLSGNTIYF | TGCAGCGTTGAAGATCTTTCCGGAAACACCATATATTTT
TRBJ2-4 | many | TRBV10-2 | 19 | NA | CASSERTTSFGIAKNIQYF | TGCGCCAGCAGCGAGAGAACGACTAGTTTCGGCATAGCCAAAAACATTCAGTACTTC
TRBJ2-5 | NA | TRBV6-2/TRBV6-3 | 11 | NA | CASSHFTTQYF | TGTGCCAGCAGCCACTTTACGACCCAGTACTTC
TRBJ2-2 | few | TRBV5-4 | 16 | NA | CASSSGRTMGTGELFF | TGTGCCAGCAGCTCGGGACGGACGATGGGGACCGGGGAGCTGTTTTTT
TRBJ1-3 | NA | TRBV6-6 | 16 | NA | CASSYSTGNPRNTIYF | TGTGCCAGCAGTTACTCGACGGGAAATCCTAGAAACACCATATATTTT
TRBJ1-5 | many | TRBV19 | 17 | NA | CASSPGRDTHSNQPQHF | TGTGCCAGTAGTCCGGGACGGGACACCCATAGCAATCAGCCCCAGCATTTT